This TCR beta chain was recorded in a study of CD8 T cells in Susac syndrome. Study-wide findings and caveats: An acknowledgment was made by the study that its TCR sequencing and HLA analysis involved relatively few individuals.

In regard to this clonotype: Its target is not known.

CDR1 is SGDLS, CDR2 YYNGEE, per germline. This CDR3 contains 17 residues. The J segment lost 3 bases and the V segment lost 0 bases, leaving 4 bases of the junction unmatched. RNA totalling roughly 0.5 to 1 ug underwent reverse transcription with random hexamers. Amplification of the TCR beta CDR3 was carried out by immunoSEQ multiplex PCR, which spanned a total of 54 Vbeta and 13 Jbeta segments. TCRdb independently ran MiXCR on the immunoSEQ multiplex PCR reads; one entry per CDR3 protein. This repertoire shows some 170,000 distinct CDR3 sequences, 94% found once; its top ten account for approximately 0.094%. TCR beta sequences were obtained from blood CD8+ and CD4+ T cells. The CD8+ and CD4+ T cells were isolated magnetically using a negative isolation approach, whereas the TEMRA cells were enriched by FACS.

The sample comprised CD4+ T cells from PBMCs. This sequence originates from a human donor with multiple sclerosis. The chain uses TRBV9 and TRBJ2-2; 11 nucleotides align to TRBD2. CDR3 coding DNA: TGTGCCAGCAGCGTAGTAGCGGGAGGGCCCTACACCGGGGAGCTGTTTTTT. Its protein is CASSVVAGGPYTGELFF.